This entry is about one T cell receptor beta chain. Its antigen remains unidentified. One base away there is no much larger clone; base qualities are not given. This sample is drawn from a study of blood T cells in healthy people across ages (dated by TCRdb to about 2015). About the study as a whole: Template switching captured roughly one uniquely barcoded TCR beta cDNA molecule per two T cells in model experiments. The study measured age-related changes in TCR beta repertoire diversity using deep sequencing normalized with unique cDNA molecular identifiers. The donors were split into four age groups: young (average around 17 years), middle-aged (roughly 39), aged (roughly 60) and long-lived (roughly 80). To avoid experimental bias, donors of different ages were distributed randomly across sequencing lanes. The study analyzed two additional independent replicas of 1 million unique cDNA reads from the same blood draw for two donors, one aged 18 to 30 and one aged 80 or older. Overall study results and their limits: Estimates of total diversity based on one million sequenced T cells were considered lower bounds and underestimates. Observed TCR beta diversity per million T cells fell roughly linearly with age, and a significant reduction was already apparent by age roughly 40. Conclusive comparison of naive and antigen-experienced compartments was prevented by the profiling of bulk unsorted PBMCs. Compared with the aged group, the long-lived group had more naive CD4+ T cells, fewer expanded clones and increased TCR diversity, a pattern suggesting age selection. Because the CMV infection status of the donors was unknown, age-related changes in expanded clonotypes may potentially have been confounded. There was a strong correlation between observed TCR beta diversity and the percentage of naive T cells measured by flow cytometry.

Donors were around 37 systemically healthy Caucasian individuals from Russia aged roughly 6 to 95 years. Approximately 9.3 milliliters of peripheral blood were collected from each donor into EDTA-treated Vacutainer tubes. Ficoll-Paque density-gradient centrifugation was used to isolate PBMCs, with at least 7 million per sample. Trizol reagent was used to extract total RNA from the PBMCs, yielding at least 6 micrograms per sample. For every donor, an aliquot of PBMCs went through flow cytometry to measure the percentages of naive CD45RAhigh/CD27high T cells. Trimming leaves V shorter by 4 bases and J shorter by 5 bases, with the junction holding 12 bases beyond the gene matches. The CDR3, from cysteine to phenylalanine, totals 17 residues. Of all the DNA, just the CDR3 is kept, 51 bases in frame from base 1. The germline V gene yields SGHVS for CDR1 and FQNEAQ for CDR2. The library was produced with 5' RACE. The reads were generated on an Illumina HiSeq 2500. The second PCR ran for roughly 7 to 12 cycles and used a J-beta primer mix along with a sample-barcoded 5' primer. A template-switch 5' adaptor carrying 12 random nucleotides introduced a unique molecular identifier onto each TCR beta cDNA molecule. Each sample yielded at least 3 million CDR3-containing paired-end reads. All of the RNA was converted into first-strand cDNA using the Mint cDNA synthesis kit, with a TRBC-specific oligonucleotide serving as the primer. Following uracil-DNA glycosylase treatment, a first 18-cycle PCR with universal primers M1SS and BC2_uni_R was performed on all cDNA. Per the original workflow: For normalization, 1 million high-quality reads, each with a distinct molecular identifier, were randomly selected from each sample. Instead of being binned into consensus sequences, reads that shared molecular identifiers were thrown out. MiTCR, run with a Q25 quality threshold and the strictest error-elimination algorithm, handled CDR3 identification, clonotype clustering and error correction. A nonparametric unseen species model with Euler transformation was used to estimate lower-bound total TCR beta diversity. TCRdb passed the public sequencing reads through fastp at Q25 and MiXCR, retaining productive beta sequences. Rows merge per CDR3 protein into single entries with the most common DNA and genes. The V and J calls here are based on TCRdb, not the publication. This sample gives 710,000 or so distinct CDR3 sequences in total; approximately 21% of them show up just once. Roughly 22% of the sample lies in the top ten.

The rearranged chain carries TRBV7-8 and TRBJ2-1; TRBD2 lines up with 9 middle nucleotides. The sequenced sample was blood. The clonotype was recovered from a man aged 65-85 years in good health. The CDR3 region reads CASSSAKGGRANNEQFF. DNA sequence: TGTGCCAGCAGCTCCGCCAAGGGCGGGAGGGCCAACAATGAGCAGTTCTTC.